This T cell receptor beta chain was sequenced during a study of blood T cells in healthy people across ages. The CDR3 is made up of 16 amino acids. V was cut by 2 bases and J by 0 bases, with 11 bases left in between. CDR1 is SNHLY, CDR2 FYNNEI, per germline. PCR was performed a second time for about 6 to 11 cycles using a sample-barcoded 5' primer and a J-beta primer mix. Each single sample gave us at least 3 million CDR3-containing paired-end reads. TCRdb independently ran MiXCR on the 5' RACE reads; one entry per CDR3 protein. This sample has some 940,000 distinct CDR3 sequences, with about 27% found just once. All donors came from Russia, were Caucasian and healthy, and spanned ages about 6 to 100. This sample was also put to use in a study of T cells of mothers and their children.

The TCR was taken from a woman aged 35 to 49 in good health. Sequencing was performed on blood. The V call is TRBV2, the J call TRBJ1-5; maybe TRBD1 (5 bases). In DNA, the CDR3 is TGTGCCAGCAGTGAATGGGGCAGCGCTAGCAATCAGCCCCAGCATTTT. Its protein product is CASSEWGSASNQPQHF.